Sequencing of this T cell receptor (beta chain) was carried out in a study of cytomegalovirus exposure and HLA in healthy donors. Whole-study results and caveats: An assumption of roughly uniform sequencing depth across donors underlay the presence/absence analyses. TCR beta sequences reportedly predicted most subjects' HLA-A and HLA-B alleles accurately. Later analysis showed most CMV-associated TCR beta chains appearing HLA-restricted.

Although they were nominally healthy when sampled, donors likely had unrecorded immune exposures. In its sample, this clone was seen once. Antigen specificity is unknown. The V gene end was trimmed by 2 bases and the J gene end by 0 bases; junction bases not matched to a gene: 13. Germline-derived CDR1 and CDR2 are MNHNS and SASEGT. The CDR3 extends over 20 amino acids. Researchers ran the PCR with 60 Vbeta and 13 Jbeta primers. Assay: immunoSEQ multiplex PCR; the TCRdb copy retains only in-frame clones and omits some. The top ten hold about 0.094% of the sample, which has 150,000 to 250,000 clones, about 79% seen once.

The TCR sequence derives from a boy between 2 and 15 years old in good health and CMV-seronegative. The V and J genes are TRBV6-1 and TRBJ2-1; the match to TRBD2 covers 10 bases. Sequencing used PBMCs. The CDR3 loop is CASSERELAGPLSSYNEQFF. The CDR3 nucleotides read TGTGCCAGCAGTGAACGAGAACTAGCGGGGCCCTTAAGCTCCTACAATGAGCAGTTCTTC.